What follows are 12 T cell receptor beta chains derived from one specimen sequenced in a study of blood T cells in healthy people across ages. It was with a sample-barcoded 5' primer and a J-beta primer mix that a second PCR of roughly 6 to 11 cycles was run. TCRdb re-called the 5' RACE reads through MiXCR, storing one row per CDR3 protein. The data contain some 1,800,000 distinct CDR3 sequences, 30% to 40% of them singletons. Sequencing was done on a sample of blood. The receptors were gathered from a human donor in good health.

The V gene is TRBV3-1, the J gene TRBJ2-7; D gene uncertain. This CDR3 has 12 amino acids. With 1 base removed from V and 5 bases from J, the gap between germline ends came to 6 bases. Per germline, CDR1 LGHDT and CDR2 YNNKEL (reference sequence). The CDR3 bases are TGTGCCAGCAGCCAAGTGAGGAACGAGCAGTACTTC. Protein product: CASSQVRNEQYF.

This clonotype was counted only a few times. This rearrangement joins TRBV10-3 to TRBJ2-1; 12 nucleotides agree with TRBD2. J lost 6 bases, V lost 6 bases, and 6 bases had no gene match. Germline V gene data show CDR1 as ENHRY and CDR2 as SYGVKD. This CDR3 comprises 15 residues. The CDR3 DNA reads TGTGCCATCAGCCCGACTAGCGGGGGACTCAATGAGCAGTTCTTC. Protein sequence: CAISPTSGGLNEQFF.

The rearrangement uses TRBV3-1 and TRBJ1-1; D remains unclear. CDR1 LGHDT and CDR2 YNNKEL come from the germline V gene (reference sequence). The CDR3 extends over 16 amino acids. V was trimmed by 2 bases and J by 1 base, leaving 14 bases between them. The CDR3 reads CASSQFGDTENTEAFF. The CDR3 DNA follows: TGTGCCAGCAGCCAATTTGGAGACACCGAGAACACTGAAGCTTTCTTT.

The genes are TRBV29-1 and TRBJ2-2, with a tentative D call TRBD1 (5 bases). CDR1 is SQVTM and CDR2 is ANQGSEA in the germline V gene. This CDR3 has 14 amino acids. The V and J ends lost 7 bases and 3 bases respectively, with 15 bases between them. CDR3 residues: CSARGALDTGELFF. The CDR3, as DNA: TGCAGCGCCCGTGGGGCATTAGACACCGGGGAGCTGTTTTTT.

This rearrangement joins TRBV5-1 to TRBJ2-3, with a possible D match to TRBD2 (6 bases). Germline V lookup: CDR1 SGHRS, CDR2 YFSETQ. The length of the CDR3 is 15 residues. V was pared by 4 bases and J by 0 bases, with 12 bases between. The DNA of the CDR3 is TGCGCCAGCAGCCCCCTAGCGCGAAGCACAGATACGCAGTATTTT. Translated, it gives CASSPLARSTDTQYF.

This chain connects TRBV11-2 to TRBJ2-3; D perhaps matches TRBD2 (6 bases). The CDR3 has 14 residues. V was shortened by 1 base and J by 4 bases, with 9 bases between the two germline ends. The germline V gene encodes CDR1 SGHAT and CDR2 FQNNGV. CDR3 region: CASSLGGVPDTQYF. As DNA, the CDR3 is TGTGCCAGCAGCTTAGGGGGGGTACCAGATACGCAGTATTTT.

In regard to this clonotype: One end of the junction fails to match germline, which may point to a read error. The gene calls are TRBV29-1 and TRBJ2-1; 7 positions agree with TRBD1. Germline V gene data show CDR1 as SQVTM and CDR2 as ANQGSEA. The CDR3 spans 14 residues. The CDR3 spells CSVDPDRYYDEQFF. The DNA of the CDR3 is TGCAGCGTTGACCCGGACAGGTACTACGATGAGCAGTTCTTC.

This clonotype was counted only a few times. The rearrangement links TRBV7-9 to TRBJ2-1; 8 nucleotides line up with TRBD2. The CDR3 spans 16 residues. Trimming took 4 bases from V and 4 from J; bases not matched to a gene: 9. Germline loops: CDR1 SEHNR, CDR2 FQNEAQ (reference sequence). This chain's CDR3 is CASSSFRSGGYNEQFF. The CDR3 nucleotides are TGTGCCAGCAGCTCTTTTCGGAGCGGGGGATACAATGAGCAGTTCTTC.

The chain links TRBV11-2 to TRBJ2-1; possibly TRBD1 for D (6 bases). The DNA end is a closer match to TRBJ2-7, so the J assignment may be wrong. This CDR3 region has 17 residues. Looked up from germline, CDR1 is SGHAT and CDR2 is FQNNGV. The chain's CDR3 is CASSLRVVIRGSGEQYF. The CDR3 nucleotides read TGTGCCAGCAGCTTAAGGGTTGTGATCAGGGGCTCGGGCGAGCAGTACTTC.

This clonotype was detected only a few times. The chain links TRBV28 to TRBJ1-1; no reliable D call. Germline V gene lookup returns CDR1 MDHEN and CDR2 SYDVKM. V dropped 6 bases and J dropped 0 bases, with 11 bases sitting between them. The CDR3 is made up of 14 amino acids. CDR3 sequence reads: CASREALMNTEAFF. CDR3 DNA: TGTGCCAGCAGGGAGGCACTTATGAACACTGAAGCTTTCTTT.

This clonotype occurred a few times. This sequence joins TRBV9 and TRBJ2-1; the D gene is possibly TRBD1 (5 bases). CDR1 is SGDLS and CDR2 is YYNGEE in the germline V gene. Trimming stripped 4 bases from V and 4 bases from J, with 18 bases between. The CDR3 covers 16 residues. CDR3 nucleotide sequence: TGTGCCAGCAGCCGCCGAGACAGCAATATTTACAATGAGCAGTTCTTC. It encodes CASSRRDSNIYNEQFF.

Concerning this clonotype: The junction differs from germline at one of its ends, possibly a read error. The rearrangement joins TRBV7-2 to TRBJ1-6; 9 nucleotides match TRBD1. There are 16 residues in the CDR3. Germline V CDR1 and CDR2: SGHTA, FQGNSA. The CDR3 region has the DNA TGTGCCGGCAGCTTATTGGCGGGACAGGGAGTATCACCCCTCCACTTT. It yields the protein CAGSLLAGQGVSPLHF.